These 30 T cell receptor beta chains were sequenced from one sample in a study of shared clonotypes between healthy human individuals. Profiled with immunoSEQ multiplex PCR; TCRdb holds only in-frame clones, not every one. Of millions of clones listed, approximately 90% are singletons. Source material: naive CD4+ T cells sorted from blood. Subset of the sample: CD45RA+ positively selected. The receptors were gathered from a man aged 18 to 29 in good health.

The chain is built from TRBV18 and TRBJ2-1; 14 bases are shared with TRBD2. CDR1 KGHSH and CDR2 LQKENI come from the germline V gene. The V gene end was trimmed by 1 base and the J gene end by 7 bases; junction bases not matched to a gene: 3. The CDR3 runs to 16 residues. The CDR3 nucleotides are TGTGCCAGCTCACCACAAAGGACTAGCGGGGGGAATGAGCAGTTCTTC. Its protein product is CASSPQRTSGGNEQFF.

This chain uses TRBV11-2 with TRBJ2-3; D might be TRBD1 or TRBD2, each matching 5 bases. The CDR3 runs to 15 residues. Germline V lookup: CDR1 SGHAT, CDR2 FQNNGV. The germline V and J ends were trimmed by 5 bases and 3 bases, with 15 bases remaining between them. CDR3 sequence reads: CASSRDGVGTDTQYF. The DNA for the CDR3 is TGTGCCAGCAGCAGGGACGGGGTTGGAACAGATACGCAGTATTTT.

Concerning this clone itself: Other DNA sequences from this sample encode an identical CDR3 as well. This chain uses TRBV29-1 with TRBJ2-7, with D perhaps being TRBD1 or TRBD2 (5 bases each). Germline CDR1 reads SQVTM; CDR2 reads ANQGSEA. V was clipped by 6 bases and J by 1 base, with 10 bases between them. The CDR3 runs to 12 residues. As DNA, the CDR3 is TGCAGCGTGGGACGCAGTTCCTACGAGCAGTACTTC. This sequence encodes CSVGRSSYEQYF.

The V and J genes are TRBV6-5 and TRBJ1-2; tentatively, D is TRBD1 (5 bases). Trimming took 7 bases from V and 8 from J, leaving 11 bases between them. Germline CDR1 and CDR2: MNHEY and SVGAGI. The CDR3 is 11 residues long. CDR3 protein: CASTGGEGYTF. In DNA, the CDR3 is TGTGCCAGCACGGGGGGTGAGGGCTACACCTTC.

The rearrangement links TRBV4-1 to TRBJ1-6, with unresolved D. Trimming stripped 0 bases from V and 0 bases from J, with 15 bases between. Per the germline V gene, CDR1 is MGHRA and CDR2 is YSYEKL. The CDR3 loop spans 19 amino acids. CDR3 region: CASSQDPRGRSSYNSPLHF. Written as DNA, the CDR3 is TGCGCCAGCAGCCAAGATCCTCGAGGGCGGAGCTCCTATAATTCACCCCTCCACTTT.

The chain has TRBV25-1 and TRBJ2-1, with TRBD1 matching 8 bases. Germline values: CDR1 MGHDK, CDR2 SYGVNS. CDR3 length: 14 residues. V lost 1 base, J lost 7 bases, and 3 bases stayed unmatched. CDR3 region: CASSEFRGRNEQFF. The DNA for the CDR3 is TGTGCCAGCAGTGAATTCAGGGGGCGGAATGAGCAGTTCTTC.

This chain joins TRBV28 and TRBJ2-7; 8 bases map to TRBD1. J gave up 0 bases and V 4 bases, and 5 bases lay outside the gene matches. Germline V gives CDR1 MDHEN, CDR2 SYDVKM. This CDR3 has 15 residues. The CDR3 is CASSSTGGGSYEQYF. In DNA form, the CDR3 reads TGTGCCAGCAGTTCTACAGGGGGAGGCTCCTACGAGCAGTACTTC. Together with reference TRBV28 and TRBJ2-7, the CDR3 gives the full variable domain: DVKVTQSSRYLVKRTGEKVFLECVQDMDHENMFWYRQDPGLGLRLIYFSYDVKMKEKGDIPEGYSVSREKKERFSLILESASTNQTSMYLCASSSTGGGSYEQYFGPGTRLTVT.

This clone came up a few times. The gene calls are TRBV4-1 and TRBJ1-1; TRBD1 matches 7 bases. CDR1 and CDR2 from the germline V gene are MGHRA and YSYEKL. The CDR3 is 15 amino acids. The trim removed 4 bases at V and 4 bases at J, leaving 9 bases unmatched. CDR3 bases: TGCGCCAGCAGCCGAGAGGGGGCGATGGGCACTGAAGCTTTCTTT. Protein product: CASSREGAMGTEAFF.

The chain employs TRBV7-9 and TRBJ2-7; 14 positions match TRBD2. After removal of 1 base from V and 2 bases from J, the junction contained 4 bases not matched to a gene. The CDR3 has 17 residues. The V gene's germline CDR1 is SEHNR and CDR2 FQNEAQ (reference sequence). The CDR3 here is CASSLERGLAGAYEQYF. The CDR3 region has the DNA TGTGCCAGCAGCTTAGAACGGGGACTAGCGGGAGCCTACGAGCAGTACTTC.

The chain employs TRBV7-9 and TRBJ1-5; TRBD1 is a possible D gene (5 bases). The CDR3 is made up of 14 amino acids. Germline V gene data show CDR1 as SEHNR and CDR2 as FQNEAQ (reference sequence). V lost 4 bases and J lost 8, with 15 bases in between. The CDR3 region is CASSSNGAREPQHF. The CDR3 DNA sequence: TGTGCCAGCAGCTCGAACGGGGCCCGGGAGCCCCAGCATTTT.

Of note for this clone: The identical CDR3 is also encoded by other nucleotide sequences in the sample. The V gene is TRBV9, the J gene TRBJ2-7, with D unresolved. The CDR3 sequence is 13 residues long. The ends were cut back, 0 bases at V and 3 bases at J, with 7 bases in the middle. Germline V gives CDR1 SGDLS, CDR2 YYNGEE. In DNA form, the CDR3 reads TGTGCCAGCAGCGTAGGGCCCAGCTACGAGCAGTACTTC. This gives the protein CASSVGPSYEQYF.

The genes are TRBV27 and TRBJ1-2, with D possibly being TRBD1 (5 bases). V was trimmed by 0 bases and J by 0 bases, leaving 8 bases between them. CDR1 is MNHEY and CDR2 is SMNVEV in the germline V gene (reference sequence). The CDR3 contains 15 residues. CDR3 sequence reads: CASSLSGPANYGYTF. CDR3 nucleotides: TGTGCCAGCAGTTTATCGGGGCCTGCTAACTATGGCTACACCTTC.

The chain combines TRBV5-5 with TRBJ1-1; 8 bases match TRBD1. The CDR3 runs 12 residues. The junction had 6 bases not matched to a gene; V was cut back by 4 bases and J by 10 bases. Germline loops: CDR1 SGHKS, CDR2 YYEKEE (reference sequence). This CDR3 is CASSQEQGGAFF. CDR3 in DNA: TGTGCCAGCAGCCAAGAACAGGGGGGAGCTTTCTTT.

The chain recombines TRBV5-1 with TRBJ2-2; D gene ambiguous. CDR1 and CDR2 from the germline V gene are SGHRS and YFSETQ. The CDR3 spans 14 residues. V was pared by 4 bases and J by 5 bases, with 12 bases between. In DNA, the CDR3 is TGCGCCAGCAGCCCATCGACCGGGACCGGGGAGCTGTTTTTT. Its translation is CASSPSTGTGELFF.

As to this clone: At the DNA level, this CDR3 is encoded by other sequences in the same sample as well. The V gene is TRBV6-6, the J gene TRBJ1-1; D may be TRBD1 (5 bases). Deletions cut 4 bases from V and 1 base from J, with 10 bases between. Germline CDR1 reads MNHNY; CDR2 reads SVGAGI (reference sequence). The CDR3 extends over 14 amino acids. The CDR3 here is CASSSGTENTEAFF. Here the CDR3 DNA reads TGTGCCAGCAGTTCCGGGACGGAGAACACTGAAGCTTTCTTT.

The chain recombines TRBV2 with TRBJ2-5, with 8 bases matching TRBD2. The germline gives CDR1 SNHLY, CDR2 FYNNEI. V trimming: 7 bases; J trimming: 1 base; junction bases outside the gene matches: 8. CDR3 length: 15 amino acids. CDR3 sequence reads: CASNGGATGQETQYF. For the CDR3, the DNA is TGTGCCAGCAACGGGGGGGCGACGGGCCAAGAGACCCAGTACTTC.

To note about this clone: In the same sample, other DNA sequences code for this CDR3. V usage is TRBV29-1 and J usage is TRBJ1-1; D possibly corresponds to TRBD1 (5 bases). In germline, CDR1 is SQVTM, CDR2 ANQGSEA. V dropped 3 bases and J dropped 0 bases, with 8 bases sitting between them. This CDR3 region has 13 residues. CDR3 sequence: CSVEGRLNTEAFF. In nucleotides, the CDR3 is TGCAGCGTTGAGGGACGCTTGAACACTGAAGCTTTCTTT.

The chain carries TRBV10-3 and TRBJ2-2; TRBD2 aligns across 11 bases. This CDR3 has 14 amino acids. The V gene's germline CDR1 is ENHRY and CDR2 SYGVKD. With V trimmed by 10 bases and J by 1 base, 2 bases remained unmatched. In nucleotides, the CDR3 is TGTGCCACCGGACTAGCGGGGAACACCGGGGAGCTGTTTTTT. Translating gives CATGLAGNTGELFF.

The chain uses TRBV4-2 and TRBJ2-4, with D maybe TRBD2 (6 bases). Deletions cut 0 bases from V and 0 bases from J, with 9 bases between. The length of the CDR3 is 16 residues. Germline CDR1 is LGHNA and CDR2 is YNFKEQ. The CDR3: CASSQELATAKNIQYF. CDR3 sequence (DNA): TGTGCCAGCAGCCAAGAGCTAGCGACAGCCAAAAACATTCAGTACTTC.

The gene calls are TRBV7-6 and TRBJ2-4, with a tentative D call TRBD1 (6 bases). Germline CDR1 SGHVS, CDR2 FNYEAQ. The CDR3 totals 13 residues. The V end lost 0 bases, the J end lost 6 bases, and 6 bases lay between the germline ends. Written as DNA, the CDR3 is TGTGCCAGCAGCTTAGCAGGGGGAAACATTCAGTACTTC. Translating it yields CASSLAGGNIQYF. Filled out from reference TRBV7-6 and TRBJ2-4, the complete variable domain reads GAGVSQSPRYKVTKRGQDVALRCDPISGHVSLYWYRQALGQGPEFLTYFNYEAQQDKSGLPNDRFSAERPEGSISTLTIQRTEQRDSAMYRCASSLAGGNIQYFGAGTRLSVL.

This sequence joins TRBV4-1 and TRBJ1-2; D might be TRBD1 (6 bases). Trimming took 0 bases from V and 4 from J, leaving 15 bases between them. CDR3 size: 16 residues. Germline V lookup: CDR1 MGHRA, CDR2 YSYEKL. The CDR3 here is CASSQDSAGALYGYTF. CDR3 nucleotide sequence: TGCGCCAGCAGCCAAGATTCGGCAGGGGCCCTCTATGGCTACACCTTC.

This sequence joins TRBV12-5 and TRBJ1-4; D possibly corresponds to TRBD1 (6 bases). This CDR3 has 13 residues. In germline, CDR1 is LGHNT, CDR2 FRNRAP. Deletions cut 3 bases from V and 8 bases from J, with 10 bases between. The CDR3 DNA reads as TGTGCTAGTGGTTTCTCAGGGGCAGAAAAACTGTTTTTT. This encodes CASGFSGAEKLFF.

The rearrangement links TRBV30 to TRBJ1-1; 7 bases line up with TRBD1. Trimming took 8 bases from V and 2 from J; bases not matched to a gene: 8. Per the germline V gene, CDR1 is GTSNPN and CDR2 is SVGIG (reference sequence). The CDR3 totals 13 residues. The CDR3 coding sequence is TGTGCCGGTCAGGGACAGACAAACACTGAAGCTTTCTTT. Protein product: CAGQGQTNTEAFF. The full variable domain, rest sourced from reference TRBV30 and TRBJ1-1, is SQTIHQWPATLVQPVGSPLSLECTVEGTSNPNLYWYRQAAGRGLQLLFYSVGIGQISSEVPQNLSASRPQDRQFILSSKKLLLSDSGFYLCAGQGQTNTEAFFGQGTRLTVV.

This chain connects TRBV19 to TRBJ1-2, with 8 bases identical to TRBD1. Germline V gene sequence: CDR1 LNHDA, CDR2 SQIVND (reference sequence). CDR3 length: 15 residues. Losses at the gene ends were 3 bases for V and 6 bases for J; bases not matched to a gene: 9. CDR3: CASSIYTLTGDGYTF. In DNA form, the CDR3 reads TGTGCCAGTAGTATCTACACCCTGACAGGGGATGGCTACACCTTC.

The chain recombines TRBV9 with TRBJ2-7; weak D call: TRBD1 (5 bases). The CDR3 sequence is 15 residues long. CDR1 is SGDLS, CDR2 YYNGEE, per germline. V shed 0 bases and J shed 0 bases, with 10 bases lying between them. The CDR3 DNA follows: TGTGCCAGCAGCGTAGCAGGGCAGGACTCCTACGAGCAGTACTTC. It codes for CASSVAGQDSYEQYF. Based on the CDR3 plus reference TRBV9 and TRBJ2-7, the full variable domain is DSGVTQTPKHLITATGQRVTLRCSPRSGDLSVYWYQQSLDQGLQFLIQYYNGEERAKGNILERFSAQQFPDLHSELNLSSLELGDSALYFCASSVAGQDSYEQYFGPGTRLTVT.

For the CDR3, the DNA is TGTGCCAGCAGCAGGGCAGGGAGCTCCTACAATGAGCAGTTCTTC. Amino acid sequence: CASSRAGSSYNEQFF. The chain has TRBV5-8 and TRBJ2-1; the D gene could be TRBD1 or TRBD2 (5 bases each). V was trimmed by 4 bases and J by 0 bases, leaving 11 bases between them. CDR1 and CDR2 (germline): SGHTS, YDEGEE. The CDR3 runs to 15 residues.

This sequence joins TRBV19 and TRBJ1-2; D is perhaps TRBD1 (6 bases). Germline V CDR1 and CDR2: LNHDA, SQIVND (reference sequence). The CDR3 totals 15 residues. With 4 bases removed from V and 6 bases from J, the gap between germline ends came to 18 bases. The CDR3 protein is CASSTLPRTADGYTF. CDR3 DNA sequence: TGTGCCAGTAGTACCCTCCCCAGGACAGCGGATGGCTACACCTTC.

This chain links TRBV19 with TRBJ2-5, with D perhaps given as TRBD1 or TRBD2 (5 bases each). V was cut by 6 bases and J by 8 bases, with 13 bases left in between. The CDR3 has 12 amino acids. Germline V CDR1 and CDR2: LNHDA, SQIVND (reference sequence). In DNA form, the CDR3 reads TGTGCCAGTAGGGGGACCGGGGTAACCCAGTACTTC. Amino acid sequence: CASRGTGVTQYF.

This clone was detected only once. Within the sample, other DNA sequences also encode this same CDR3. The chain joins TRBV7-2 to TRBJ2-3; no clear D. Between the trimmed V and J ends, which lost 4 bases and 5 bases, there was a span of 4 bases. Germline V gives CDR1 SGHTA, CDR2 FQGNSA. The CDR3 loop spans 11 amino acids. The CDR3 DNA sequence: TGTGCCAGCAGCTCGCAAGATACGCAGTATTTT. This translates into CASSSQDTQYF.

This chain uses TRBV5-1 with TRBJ2-2; TRBD1 agrees at 8 bases. J lost 7 bases, V lost 4 bases, and 9 bases had no gene match. The germline V gene has CDR1 SGHRS and CDR2 YFSETQ. The CDR3 is 15 amino acids. The DNA of the CDR3 is TGCGCCAGCAGCCAAGACAGGGGAGTGAACGGGGAGCTGTTTTTT. Translation: CASSQDRGVNGELFF.